This T cell receptor (beta chain) was observed in a study of T cells in Graves' hyperthyroidism and ophthalmopathy. Study as a whole: Peripheral blood collection took place at initial diagnosis, before any treatment. Study conclusions and caveats: Separation of ophthalmopathy from stable hyperthyroidism was achieved by a 13 V-J model.

Hyperthyroidism in the patients, aged 18 to 65, was newly diagnosed and under 2 months in duration. The diagnoses drew upon clinical symptoms, serum thyroxine and TRAb, thyroid ultrasound and orbital computed tomography. V gave up 9 bases and J gave up 7 bases, with 16 bases separating them. The CDR3 extends over 13 amino acids. The germline CDR1 and CDR2 sequences are LNHDA and SQIVND (reference sequence). Researchers took RNA transcripts and amplified the TCR beta CDR3 regions from them. First-round RT-PCR of the TCR CDR3 relied on the HTBI primer set. From the multiplex PCR reads, TCRdb called clonotypes with MiXCR, one entry per CDR3 protein. The table records 250,000 to 300,000 distinct CDR3 sequences, roughly an eighth of them present only once. This clonotype showed up just a few times. Its matching antigen is unknown.

This sequence originates from a woman between 35 and 50 years old with Graves' hyperthyroidism. The material sequenced was blood. The chain carries TRBV19 and TRBJ1-5; D gene ambiguous. CDR3 protein: CASVDLSGQPQHF. The DNA for the CDR3 is TGTGCCAGCGTTGACCTTTCCGGCCAGCCCCAGCATTTT.